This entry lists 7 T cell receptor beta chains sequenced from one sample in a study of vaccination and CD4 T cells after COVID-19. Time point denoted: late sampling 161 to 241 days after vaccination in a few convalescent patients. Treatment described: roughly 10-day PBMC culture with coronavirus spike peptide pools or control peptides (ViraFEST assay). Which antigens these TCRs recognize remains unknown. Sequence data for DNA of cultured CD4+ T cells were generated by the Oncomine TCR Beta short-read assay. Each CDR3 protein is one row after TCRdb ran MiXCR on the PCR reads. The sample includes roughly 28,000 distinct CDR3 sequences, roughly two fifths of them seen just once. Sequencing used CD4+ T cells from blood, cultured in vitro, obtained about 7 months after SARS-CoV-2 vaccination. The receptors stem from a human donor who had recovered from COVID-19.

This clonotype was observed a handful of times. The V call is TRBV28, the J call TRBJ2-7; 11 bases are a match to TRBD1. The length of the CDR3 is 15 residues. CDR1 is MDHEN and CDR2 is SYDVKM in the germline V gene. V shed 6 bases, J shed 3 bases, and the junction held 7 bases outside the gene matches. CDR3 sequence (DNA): TGTGCCAGCAGCGAACCGGGACAGGGGGGCTACGAGCAGTACTTC. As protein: CASSEPGQGGYEQYF.

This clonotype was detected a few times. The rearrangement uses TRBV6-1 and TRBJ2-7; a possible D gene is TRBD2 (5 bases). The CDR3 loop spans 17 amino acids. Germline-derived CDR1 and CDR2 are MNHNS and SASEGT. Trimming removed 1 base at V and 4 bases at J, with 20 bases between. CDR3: CASSEDGGRRVGYEQYF. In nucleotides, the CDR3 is TGTGCCAGCAGTGAAGATGGAGGTAGGCGGGTCGGATACGAGCAGTACTTC.

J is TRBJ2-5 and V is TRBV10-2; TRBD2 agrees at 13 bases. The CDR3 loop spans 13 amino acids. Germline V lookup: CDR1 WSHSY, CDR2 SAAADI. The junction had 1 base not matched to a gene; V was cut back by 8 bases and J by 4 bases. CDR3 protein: CASRTSGRETQYF. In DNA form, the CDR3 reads TGCGCCAGCCGGACTAGCGGGAGAGAGACCCAGTACTTC.

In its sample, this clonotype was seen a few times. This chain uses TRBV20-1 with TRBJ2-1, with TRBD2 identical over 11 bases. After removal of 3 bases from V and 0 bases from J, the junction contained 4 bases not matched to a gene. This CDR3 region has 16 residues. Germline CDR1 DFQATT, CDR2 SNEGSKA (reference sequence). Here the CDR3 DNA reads TGCAGTGCTAGGGCTAGCGGGAGGAGCTCCTACAATGAGCAGTTCTTC. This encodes CSARASGRSSYNEQFF.

The CDR3 DNA reads TGTGCCAGCACCTCCCGGGGACTAGCGGGAGTTCTCTGGTTCTTC. This encodes CASTSRGLAGVLWFF. The rearrangement uses TRBV7-6 and TRBJ2-1, with 14 bases that match TRBD2. V shed 7 bases, J shed 15 bases, and the junction held 14 bases outside the gene matches. The CDR3 sequence is 15 residues long. The germline gives CDR1 SGHVS, CDR2 FNYEAQ.

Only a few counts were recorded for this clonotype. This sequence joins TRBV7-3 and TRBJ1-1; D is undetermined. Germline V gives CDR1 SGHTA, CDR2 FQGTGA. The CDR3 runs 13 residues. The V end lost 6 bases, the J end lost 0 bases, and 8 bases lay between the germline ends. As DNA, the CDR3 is TGTGCCAGCAGTTCCGGTATGAACACTGAAGCTTTCTTT. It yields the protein CASSSGMNTEAFF.

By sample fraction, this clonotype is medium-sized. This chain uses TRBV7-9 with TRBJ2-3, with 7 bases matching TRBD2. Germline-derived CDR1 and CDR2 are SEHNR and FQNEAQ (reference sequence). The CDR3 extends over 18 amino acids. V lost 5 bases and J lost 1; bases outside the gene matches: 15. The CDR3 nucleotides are TGTGCCAGCAGCCGAGGTACTAGCGAACTTGGGGGCACAGATACGCAGTATTTT. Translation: CASSRGTSELGGTDTQYF.